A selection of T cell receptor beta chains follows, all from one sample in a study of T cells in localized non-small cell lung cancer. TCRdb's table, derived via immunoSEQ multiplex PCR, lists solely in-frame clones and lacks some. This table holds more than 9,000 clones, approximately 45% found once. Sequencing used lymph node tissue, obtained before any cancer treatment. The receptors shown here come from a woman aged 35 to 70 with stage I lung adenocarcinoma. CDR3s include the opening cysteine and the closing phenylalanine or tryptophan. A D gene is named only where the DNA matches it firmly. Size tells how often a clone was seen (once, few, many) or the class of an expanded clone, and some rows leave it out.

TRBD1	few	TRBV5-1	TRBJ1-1	TGCGCCAGCAGTCCGGGACAGGTGAACACTGAAGCTTTCTTT	CASSPGQVNTEAFF
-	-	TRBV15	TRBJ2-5	TGTGCCACCAGCAGAGTTGGTAGCGTATCCCAAGAGACCCAGTACTTC	CATSRVGSVSQETQYF
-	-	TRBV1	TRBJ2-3	TGCGCCAGCAGCCAAGATCTTAGCGCGGGCACAGATACGCAGTATTTT	CASSQDLSAGTDTQYF
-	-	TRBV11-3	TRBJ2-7	TGTGCCAGCAGCTTAGGATCGACCAGCTCCTACGAGCAGTACTTC	CASSLGSTSSYEQYF
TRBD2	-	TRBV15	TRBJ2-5	TGTGCCACCAGCGGAGCCTTTCAAGCGGGGGAAAACCAAGAGACCCAGTACTTC	CATSGAFQAGENQETQYF
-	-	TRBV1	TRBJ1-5	TGCGCCAGCAGCCAAGACGGCACCAGCAATCAGCCCCAGCATTTT	CASSQDGTSNQPQHF
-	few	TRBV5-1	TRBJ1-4	TGCGCCAGCAGCTTGGGGACAGCTAATGAAAAACTGTTTTTT	CASSLGTANEKLFF
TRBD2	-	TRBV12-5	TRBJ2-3	TGTGCTAGTGGTTTGGTTGCGGGGGGGCTTACAGATACGCAGTATTTT	CASGLVAGGLTDTQYF
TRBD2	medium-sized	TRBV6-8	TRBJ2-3	TGTGCCAGCAGTGACTCGGTAGCGGGGGGCACAGATACGCAGTATTTT	CASSDSVAGGTDTQYF
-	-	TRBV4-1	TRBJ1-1	TGCGCCAGCAGCCAATCTGGGAATATGAACACTGAAGCTTTCTTT	CASSQSGNMNTEAFF
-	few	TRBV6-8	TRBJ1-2	TGTGCCAGCAGTTACGGGGGACGGAAAGGCTACACCTTC	CASSYGGRKGYTF
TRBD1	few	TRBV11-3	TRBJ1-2	TGTGCCAGCAGCCTCCGGGACAGGTCCGCTAACTATGGCTACACCTTC	CASSLRDRSANYGYTF
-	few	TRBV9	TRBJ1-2	TGTGCCAGCAGCGAGACAGGTTCCTATGGCTACACCTTC	CASSETGSYGYTF
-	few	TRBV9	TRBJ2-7	TGTGCCAGCAGTATCAGGGACTCCTACGAGCAGTACTTC	CASSIRDSYEQYF
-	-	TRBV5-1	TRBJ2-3	TGCGCCAGCAGCCCCAGGGGAGAGGCAGATACGCAGTATTTT	CASSPRGEADTQYF
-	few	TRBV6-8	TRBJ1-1	TGTGCCAGCAGTTATGGGCAGGGAGGCTACACTGAAGCTTTCTTT	CASSYGQGGYTEAFF
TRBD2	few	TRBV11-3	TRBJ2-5	TGTGCCAGCAGCCTCTTGGAGCGGGGGGGCGGAGAGACCCAGTACTTC	CASSLLERGGGETQYF
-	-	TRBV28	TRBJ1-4	TGTGCCAGCAGTTTATCCGCGGGTAGTAGTGAAAAACTGTTTTTT	CASSLSAGSSEKLFF
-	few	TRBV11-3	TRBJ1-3	TGTGCCAGCAGCTTAGATCTAAGTTCTGGAAACACCATATATTTT	CASSLDLSSGNTIYF
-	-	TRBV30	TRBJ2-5	TGTGCCTCTAAGACTAAGCATGTTCAAGAGACCCAGTACTTC	CASKTKHVQETQYF
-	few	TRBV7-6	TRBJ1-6	TGTGCCAGCGCGGGTGGTTCCGGGTCTTCACCCCTCCACTTT	CASAGGSGSSPLHF
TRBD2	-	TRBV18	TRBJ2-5	TGTGCCAGCTCACCACAGCGGGGGGGCCGGGAGACCCAGTACTTC	CASSPQRGGRETQYF